What follows is one TCR beta chain and its context. Antigen specificity is unknown. The data were taken from a study of cytomegalovirus exposure and HLA in healthy donors. Findings and caveats of the study: Later analysis identified a missense DCLRE1C variant that was linked to TCR beta V- and J-gene trimming.

The CDR3 is 13 amino acids. V gave up 1 base and J gave up 5 bases, with 6 bases separating them. Germline V lookup: CDR1 LGHNT, CDR2 FRNRAP. In the PCR, 60 Vbeta and 13 Jbeta primers were used. The method was immunoSEQ multiplex PCR; TCRdb's version includes in-frame clones alone and lacks a portion of them. The sample has 70,000 to 95,000 clones; roughly 80% are singletons. The receptor's source is a man in his fifties or sixties in good health and CMV-seronegative. The specimen was PBMCs. This chain uses TRBV12-5 with TRBJ1-5; no definite D call. CDR3: CASGLEEDQPQHF. DNA of the CDR3: TGTGCTAGTGGTTTGGAAGAGGATCAGCCCCAGCATTTT.